The clone carrying this T cell receptor (beta chain) was seen more than once but under ten times. Its specificity is unknown. Trimming left V 6 bases short and J 6 bases short, with 14 bases between. Germline loops: CDR1 SGHTA, CDR2 FQGTGA. This CDR3 has 13 amino acids. The sample originates from a study of vaccination and CD4 T cells after COVID-19. Study at large: A median of about 100 days (range 35 to 161) separated diagnosis from post-COVID sampling. Control cultures used a CEFX viral epitope pool, an HIV-1 Nef peptide pool, or no peptide.

Treatment here: roughly 10-day PBMC culture with coronavirus spike peptide pools or control peptides (ViraFEST assay). Using peptide pools, antigen-specific T cells were expanded in ViraFEST before TCRs were sequenced. Study-wide points: When vaccine-specific clones from convalescent patients were examined, 304 of 307 were spike mono-reactive.

The study sequenced cultured CD4+ T cell DNA using the Oncomine TCR Beta short-read assay. Via MiXCR, TCRdb re-called the PCR reads, giving one row per CDR3 protein. The table shows about 21,000 distinct CDR3 sequences, with 55% to 70% occurring only once. This sequence was found in a human donor who had recovered from COVID-19. The chain has TRBV7-3 and TRBJ1-1; D is ambiguous. The sequenced sample was CD4+ T cells from blood, cultured in vitro, obtained after SARS-CoV-2 vaccination. The CDR3 loop reads CASSLTTFSEAFF. The CDR3 DNA is TGTGCCAGCAGTCTTACTACATTCTCTGAAGCTTTCTTT.